The source of this T cell receptor (beta chain) is a study of shared clonotypes between healthy human individuals. CDR1 is SGHRS and CDR2 is YFSETQ in the germline V gene. Trimming took 3 bases from V and 4 from J, leaving 22 bases between them. The CDR3 has 17 residues. Here immunoSEQ multiplex PCR was the method, and the copy in TCRdb shows in-frame clones only, minus some. The data contain about 1 million clones, approximately 68% of them singletons. This sequence originates from a man aged 18-30 years in good health. This chain connects TRBV5-1 to TRBJ1-1; the D gene is possibly TRBD1 (5 bases). Source material: memory CD4+ T cells sorted from blood. This sample's subset: CD45RA-negative fraction. CDR3 DNA: TGCGCCAGCAGCTCGGGACCGACTGGGGGTCTAGGCACTGAAGCTTTCTTT. As protein: CASSSGPTGGLGTEAFF.